Below are 15 T cell receptor beta chains sequenced from a single sample in a study of CD8+ T cells in alopecia areata. Indicated treatment: oral pan-JAK inhibitor, 5-10 mg twice daily. RNA was extracted and reverse transcribed into cDNA as the sequencing template. Using immunoSEQ multiplex PCR, the repertoire was profiled, and TCRdb retains in-frame clones only, with some absent. The data show nearly 110,000 clones, about 83% seen once. The sequences come from CD8+ T cells sorted from blood, collected at week 24, from a patient treated with tofacitinib. Every receptor here comes from a human donor with alopecia areata.

The rearrangement links TRBV7-9 to TRBJ1-3; TRBD1 aligns across 8 bases. Trimming at V came to 5 bases and at J to 0 bases, leaving 6 bases not matched to a gene. CDR1 is SEHNR, CDR2 FQNEAQ, per germline (reference sequence). CDR3 size: 16 residues. The CDR3 DNA sequence: TGTGCCAGCAGCCCTGGACAGGGATACTCTGGAAACACCATATATTTT. Translated: CASSPGQGYSGNTIYF.

This clone was observed a few times. This chain joins TRBV11-3 and TRBJ2-3; D is undetermined. The germline V and J ends were trimmed by 5 bases and 4 bases, with 7 bases remaining between them. The CDR3 is 12 amino acids. Germline CDR1 reads SGHNT; CDR2 reads YENEEA. DNA of the CDR3: TGTGCCAGCAGCGCCTATTCAGATACGCAGTATTTT. Amino acid sequence: CASSAYSDTQYF.

The rearrangement joins TRBV10-3 to TRBJ1-1, with 7 positions matching TRBD1. Trimming removed 4 bases from V and 5 bases from J; junction bases left unmatched: 4. The CDR3 consists of 13 residues. The germline CDR1 and CDR2 sequences are ENHRY and SYGVKD. CDR3 protein: CAISAGQATEAFF. In nucleotides, the CDR3 is TGTGCCATCAGTGCAGGACAGGCGACTGAAGCTTTCTTT.

As regards this clone: Sequence at one end of the junction differs from germline and may be a read error. The chain recombines TRBV7-9 with TRBJ2-2; D not resolved. This CDR3 has 16 amino acids. CDR1 is SEHNR, CDR2 FQNEAQ, per germline (reference sequence). The CDR3 spells CASSQDGQGLSGELFF. The CDR3 DNA is TGCGCCAGCAGCCAAGATGGTCAAGGGTTGAGCGGGGAGCTGTTTTTT. Based on the CDR3 plus reference TRBV7-9 and TRBJ2-2, the full variable domain is DTGVSQNPRHKITKRGQNVTFRCDPISEHNRLYWYRQTLGQGPEFLTYFQNEAQLEKSRLLSDRFSAERPKGSFSTLEIQRTEQGDSAMYLCASSQDGQGLSGELFFGEGSRLTVL.

The chain recombines TRBV6-5 with TRBJ2-7; no clear D gene. The CDR3 has 14 residues. Trimming stripped 0 bases from V and 1 base from J, with 7 bases between. The germline V gene has CDR1 MNHEY and CDR2 SVGAGI. This CDR3 is CASSYSIGSYEQYF. The CDR3 DNA reads as TGTGCCAGCAGTTACTCGATTGGGTCCTACGAGCAGTACTTC.

The chain carries TRBV4-1 and TRBJ2-5, with 11 nucleotides matching TRBD2. The CDR3 runs 16 residues. Trimming took 1 base from V and 5 from J; bases not matched to a gene: 6. Germline lookup yields CDR1 MGHRA and CDR2 YSYEKL. DNA for the CDR3: TGCGCCAGCAGCCAAGCCCTAGCGGGGGGCCAGGAGACCCAGTACTTC. It translates to CASSQALAGGQETQYF.

The chain combines TRBV7-8 with TRBJ2-7; 8 nucleotides align to TRBD2. CDR1 SGHVS and CDR2 FQNEAQ come from the germline V gene. The CDR3 spans 16 residues. J gave up 1 base and V 4 bases, and 9 bases lay outside the gene matches. The CDR3, as DNA: TGTGCCAGCAGCTCAAGCGGGGGTCTGGCGTCCTACGAGCAGTACTTC. This gives the protein CASSSSGGLASYEQYF.

This chain joins TRBV13 and TRBJ1-4; 7 bases fit TRBD1. Germline V gives CDR1 PRHDT, CDR2 FYEKMQ (reference sequence). This CDR3 has 13 amino acids. V was clipped by 4 bases and J by 10 bases; unmatched bases: 6. CDR3 loop: CASSSTGAGKLFF. The CDR3 DNA is TGTGCCAGCAGCTCCACAGGGGCGGGAAAACTGTTTTTT.

The chain employs TRBV6-5 and TRBJ2-2; D is unresolved. V lost 7 bases and J 4 bases, leaving 13 bases between the germline ends. Germline CDR1 reads MNHEY; CDR2 reads SVGAGI. This CDR3 has 14 amino acids. The CDR3 sequence: CASMFGASTGELFF. CDR3 sequence (DNA): TGTGCCAGCATGTTTGGAGCATCCACCGGGGAGCTGTTTTTT.

The CDR3, as DNA: TGTGCCAGTAGTAACTACAGGGAAGGATCACCCCTCCACTTT. Translation: CASSNYREGSPLHF. The chain employs TRBV19 and TRBJ1-6, with a tentative D call TRBD1 (6 bases). The CDR3 is 14 residues long. V was clipped by 4 bases and J by 10 bases, with 14 bases between them. In germline, CDR1 is LNHDA, CDR2 SQIVND (reference sequence).

The chain has TRBV7-8 and TRBJ2-3; no clear D. The CDR3 is made up of 13 amino acids. The ends were cut back, 3 bases at V and 0 bases at J, with 4 bases in the middle. CDR1 is SGHVS and CDR2 is FQNEAQ in the germline V gene. This chain's CDR3 is CASSLGSTDTQYF. The CDR3 DNA follows: TGTGCCAGCAGCTTGGGGAGCACAGATACGCAGTATTTT.

This clone was seen a single time. V and J are TRBV7-9 and TRBJ2-1; possible D gene TRBD1, 6 bases. The CDR3 contains 14 residues. Germline V gene data show CDR1 as SEHNR and CDR2 as FQNEAQ (reference sequence). V was shortened by 5 bases and J by 0 bases, with 8 bases between the two germline ends. CDR3 sequence (DNA): TGTGCCAGCAGCGAGGACAGCTCCTACAATGAGCAGTTCTTC. It is translated as CASSEDSSYNEQFF.

The chain joins TRBV6-5 to TRBJ1-1, with unresolved D. Germline V gives CDR1 MNHEY, CDR2 SVGAGI. The CDR3 is 16 residues long. V lost 4 bases to trimming and J lost 1 base, with 16 bases between them. The CDR3 sequence is CASSLDFGRSNTEAFF. The CDR3 coding sequence is TGTGCCAGCAGTTTGGACTTTGGACGGTCGAACACTGAAGCTTTCTTT.

The chain combines TRBV7-9 with TRBJ2-5; D gene unclear. Germline CDR1 SEHNR, CDR2 FQNEAQ (reference sequence). V shed 5 bases and J shed 4 bases, with 11 bases lying between them. The CDR3 totals 13 residues. For the CDR3, the DNA is TGTGCCAGCAGCCCGACCGAGCGAGAGACCCAGTACTTC. It specifies CASSPTERETQYF.

V and J are TRBV9 and TRBJ2-5; D is perhaps TRBD2 (6 bases). CDR3 length: 18 amino acids. Trimming pared 4 bases from V and 5 bases from J, leaving 27 bases between. Germline V gene sequence: CDR1 SGDLS, CDR2 YYNGEE. The CDR3 sequence is CASSTSSVGASYVETQYF. The DNA for the CDR3 is TGTGCCAGCAGCACCTCTAGCGTCGGTGCCTCATACGTGGAGACCCAGTACTTC.